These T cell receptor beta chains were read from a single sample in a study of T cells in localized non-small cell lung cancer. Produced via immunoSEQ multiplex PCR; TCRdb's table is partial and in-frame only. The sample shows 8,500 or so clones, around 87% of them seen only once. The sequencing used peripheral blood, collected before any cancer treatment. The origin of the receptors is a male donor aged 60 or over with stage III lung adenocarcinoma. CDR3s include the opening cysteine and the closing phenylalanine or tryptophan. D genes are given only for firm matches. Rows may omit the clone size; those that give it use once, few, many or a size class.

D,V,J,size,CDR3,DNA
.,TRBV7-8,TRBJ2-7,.,CASSFGVYGQYF,TGTGCCAGCAGCTTCGGAGTTTACGGTCAGTACTTC
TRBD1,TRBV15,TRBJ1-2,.,CATSRGQGARYGYTF,TGTGCCACCAGCAGGGGACAGGGGGCAAGGTATGGCTACACCTTC
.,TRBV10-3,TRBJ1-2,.,CASRTEDNYGYTF,TGTGCCTCCAGGACAGAGGATAACTATGGCTACACCTTC
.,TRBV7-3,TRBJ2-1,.,CASSSSSSAGQFF,TGTGCCAGCAGCTCTTCTAGCTCCGCTGGGCAGTTCTTC
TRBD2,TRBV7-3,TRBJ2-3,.,CASSVPSGTQYF,TGTGCCAGCAGCGTCCCTAGCGGGACGCAGTATTTT
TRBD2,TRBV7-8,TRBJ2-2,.,CASSGTSGYTGELFF,TGTGCCAGTTCCGGGACTAGCGGGTACACCGGGGAGCTGTTTTTT
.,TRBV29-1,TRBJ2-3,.,CSVGREIQNTQYF,TGCAGCGTGGGAAGGGAGATTCAAAATACGCAGTATTTT
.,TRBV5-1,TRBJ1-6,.,CASSLGNTYNSPLHF,TGCGCCAGCAGCCTGGGGAATACCTATAATTCACCCCTCCACTTT
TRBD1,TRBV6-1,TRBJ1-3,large,CATRQGGNTIYF,TGTGCCACCAGACAGGGCGGAAACACCATATATTTT
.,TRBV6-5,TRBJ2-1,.,CASSYSRGYNEQFF,TGTGCCAGCAGTTACTCGAGAGGTTACAATGAGCAGTTCTTC
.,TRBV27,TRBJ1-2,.,CASSGQVGDYGYTF,TGTGCCAGCAGTGGCCAAGTGGGGGACTATGGCTACACCTTC
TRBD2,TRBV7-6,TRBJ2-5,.,CASSWKLAGDGTQYF,TGTGCCAGCAGCTGGAAATTAGCGGGAGACGGGACCCAGTACTTC
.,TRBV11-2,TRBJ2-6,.,CASSLYSGANVLTF,TGTGCCAGCAGCTTATACTCTGGGGCCAACGTCCTGACTTTC
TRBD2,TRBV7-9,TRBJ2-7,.,CASSPKPSGLAPYEQYF,TGTGCCAGCAGCCCTAAACCCTCGGGACTAGCTCCCTACGAGCAGTACTTC
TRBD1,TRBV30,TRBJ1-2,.,CACIRQGDYGYTF,TGTGCCTGTATACGACAGGGTGACTATGGCTACACCTTC
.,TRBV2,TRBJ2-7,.,CASRSDSYEQYF,TGTGCCAGCAGGAGTGACTCCTACGAGCAGTACTTC
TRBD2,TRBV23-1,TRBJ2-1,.,CASSHCGTSGSFNEQFF,TGCGCCAGCAGTCATTGTGGGACTAGCGGGAGTTTCAATGAGCAGTTCTTC
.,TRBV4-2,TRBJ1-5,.,CASSQDPFHSNQPQHF,TGTGCCAGCAGCCAAGATCCGTTTCATAGCAATCAGCCCCAGCATTTT
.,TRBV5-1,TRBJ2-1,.,CASSSDLFGTRFF,TGCGCCAGCAGCTCCGACCTATTCGGGACTCGGTTCTTC
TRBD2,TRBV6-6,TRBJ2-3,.,CASTPPGTSVGTQYF,TGTGCCAGCACCCCACCCGGGACTAGTGTGGGTACGCAGTATTTT
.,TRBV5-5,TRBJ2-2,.,CASSLVGHQGGGELFF,TGTGCCAGCAGCTTGGTGGGACATCAGGGGGGCGGGGAGCTGTTTTTT
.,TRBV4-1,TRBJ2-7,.,CASSQGSTYEQYF,TGCGCCAGCAGCCAGGGAAGCACCTACGAGCAGTACTTC
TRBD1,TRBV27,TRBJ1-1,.,CASSPVQGAKAFF,TGTGCCAGCAGTCCCGTCCAGGGGGCGAAAGCTTTCTTT
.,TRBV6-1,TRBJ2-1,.,CASTDRYNEQFF,TGTGCCAGCACCGACAGGTACAATGAGCAGTTCTTC
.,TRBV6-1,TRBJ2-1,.,CALGWGPYNEQFF,TGTGCCTTAGGTTGGGGCCCCTACAATGAGCAGTTCTTC
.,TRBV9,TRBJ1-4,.,CASSVEGLTTNEKLFF,TGTGCCAGCAGCGTAGAGGGGCTGACAACTAATGAAAAACTGTTTTTT
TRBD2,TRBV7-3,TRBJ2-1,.,CASSPSRLAGHNEQFF,TGTGCCAGCAGCCCAAGCCGACTAGCGGGCCACAATGAGCAGTTCTTC